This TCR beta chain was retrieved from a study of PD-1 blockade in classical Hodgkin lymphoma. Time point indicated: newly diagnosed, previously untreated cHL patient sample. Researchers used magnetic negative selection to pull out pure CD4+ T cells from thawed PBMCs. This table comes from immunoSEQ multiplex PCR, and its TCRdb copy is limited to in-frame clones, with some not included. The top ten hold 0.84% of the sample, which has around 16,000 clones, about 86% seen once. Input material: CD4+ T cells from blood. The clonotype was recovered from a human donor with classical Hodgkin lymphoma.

CDR3 loop: CASSEGTSYNEQFF. CDR3 DNA: TGTGCCAGCTCCGAAGGGACGAGCTACAATGAGCAGTTCTTC. V gene TRBV11-3 combines with J gene TRBJ2-1; possibly TRBD1 or TRBD2 for D (5 bases each). Trimming left V 8 bases short and J 3 bases short, with 14 bases between. Germline V gene sequence: CDR1 SGHNT, CDR2 YENEEA. The CDR3 loop spans 14 amino acids. The complete variable domain, with remaining parts taken from reference TRBV11-3 and TRBJ2-1, reads EAGVVQSPRYKIIEKKQPVAFWCNPISGHNTLYWYLQNLGQGPELLIRYENEEAVDDSQLPKDRFSAERLKGVDSTLKIQPAELGDSAVYLCASSEGTSYNEQFFGPGTRLTVL.